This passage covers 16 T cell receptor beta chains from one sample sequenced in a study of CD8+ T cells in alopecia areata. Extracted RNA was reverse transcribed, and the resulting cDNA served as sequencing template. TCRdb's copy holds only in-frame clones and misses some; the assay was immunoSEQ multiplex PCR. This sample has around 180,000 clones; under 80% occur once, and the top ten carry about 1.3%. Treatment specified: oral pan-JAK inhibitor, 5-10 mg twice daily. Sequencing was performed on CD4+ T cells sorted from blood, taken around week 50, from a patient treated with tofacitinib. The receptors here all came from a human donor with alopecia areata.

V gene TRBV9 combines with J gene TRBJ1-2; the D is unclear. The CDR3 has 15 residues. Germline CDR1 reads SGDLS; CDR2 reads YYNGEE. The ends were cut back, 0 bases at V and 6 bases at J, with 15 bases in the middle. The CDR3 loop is CASSVGLGAGNGYTF. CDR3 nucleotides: TGTGCCAGCAGCGTAGGGTTGGGAGCCGGCAATGGCTACACCTTC.

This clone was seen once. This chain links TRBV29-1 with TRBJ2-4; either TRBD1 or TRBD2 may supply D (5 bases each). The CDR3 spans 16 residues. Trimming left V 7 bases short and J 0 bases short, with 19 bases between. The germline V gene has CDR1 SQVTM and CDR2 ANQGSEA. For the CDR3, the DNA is TGCAGCGCTGGGGGAGCAGGGTCGGTAGCCAAAAACATTCAGTACTTC. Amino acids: CSAGGAGSVAKNIQYF.

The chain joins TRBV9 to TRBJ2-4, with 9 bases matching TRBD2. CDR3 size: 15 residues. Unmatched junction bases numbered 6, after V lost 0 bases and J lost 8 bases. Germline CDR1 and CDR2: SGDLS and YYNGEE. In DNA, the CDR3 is TGTGCCAGCAGCGTAGTAGCGGGGGATACGGACATTCAGTACTTC. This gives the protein CASSVVAGDTDIQYF.

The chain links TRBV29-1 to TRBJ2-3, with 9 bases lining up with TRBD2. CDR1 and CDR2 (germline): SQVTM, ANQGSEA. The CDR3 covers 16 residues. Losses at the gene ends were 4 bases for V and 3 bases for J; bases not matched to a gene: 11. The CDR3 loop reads CSVGGVAGVRTDTQYF. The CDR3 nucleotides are TGCAGCGTTGGGGGAGTAGCGGGAGTTAGAACAGATACGCAGTATTTT.

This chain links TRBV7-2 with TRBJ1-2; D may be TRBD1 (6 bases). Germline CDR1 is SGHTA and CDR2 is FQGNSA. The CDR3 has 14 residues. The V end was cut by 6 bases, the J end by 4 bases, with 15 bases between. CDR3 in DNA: TGTGCCAGCAGTATAGGGGGGCGAAGCTATGGCTACACCTTC. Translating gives CASSIGGRSYGYTF.

Here the CDR3 reads CAWAPPPGSSGNTIYF. The CDR3 DNA reads TGTGCCTGGGCCCCACCTCCGGGGAGCTCTGGAAACACCATATATTTT. The J gene is TRBJ1-3, the V gene TRBV30; no clear D. Germline lookup yields CDR1 GTSNPN and CDR2 SVGIG (reference sequence). Trimming shortened V by 5 bases and J by 0 bases, and 17 bases separated the two germline ends. The CDR3 is made up of 16 amino acids. The full variable domain, with the rest looked up from reference TRBV30 and TRBJ1-3, is SQTIHQWPATLVQPVGSPLSLECTVEGTSNPNLYWYRQAAGRGLQLLFYSVGIGQISSEVPQNLSASRPQDRQFILSSKKLLLSDSGFYLCAWAPPPGSSGNTIYFGEGSWLTVV.

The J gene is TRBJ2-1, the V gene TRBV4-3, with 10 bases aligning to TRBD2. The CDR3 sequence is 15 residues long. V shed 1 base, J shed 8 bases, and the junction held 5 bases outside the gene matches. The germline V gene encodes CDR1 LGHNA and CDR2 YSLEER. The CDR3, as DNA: TGCGCCAGCAGCCAAGGGCAGCGGGGGGGAGATGAGCAGTTCTTC. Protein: CASSQGQRGGDEQFF.

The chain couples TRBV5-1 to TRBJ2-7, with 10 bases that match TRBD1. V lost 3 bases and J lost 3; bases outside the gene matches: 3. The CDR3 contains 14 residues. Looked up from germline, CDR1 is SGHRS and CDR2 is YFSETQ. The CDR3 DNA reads TGCGCCAGCAGCTGGGGGGACAGGGGCTACGAGCAGTACTTC. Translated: CASSWGDRGYEQYF.

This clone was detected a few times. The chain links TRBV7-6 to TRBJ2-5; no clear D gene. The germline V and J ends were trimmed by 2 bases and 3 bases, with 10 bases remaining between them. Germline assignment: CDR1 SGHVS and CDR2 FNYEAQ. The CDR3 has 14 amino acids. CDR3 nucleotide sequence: TGTGCCAGCAGCTTATTTGAGAGTAAAGAGACCCAGTACTTC. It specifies CASSLFESKETQYF.

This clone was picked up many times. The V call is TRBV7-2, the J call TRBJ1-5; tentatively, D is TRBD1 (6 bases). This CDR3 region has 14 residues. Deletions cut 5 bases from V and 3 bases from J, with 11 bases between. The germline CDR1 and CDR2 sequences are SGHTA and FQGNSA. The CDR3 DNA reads TGTGCCAGCAGCCCTCGACAGGCCAATCAGCCCCAGCATTTT. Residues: CASSPRQANQPQHF.

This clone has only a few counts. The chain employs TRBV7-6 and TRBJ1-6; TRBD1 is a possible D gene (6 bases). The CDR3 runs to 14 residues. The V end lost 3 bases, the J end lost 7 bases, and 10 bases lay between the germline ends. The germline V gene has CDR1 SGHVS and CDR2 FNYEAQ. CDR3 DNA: TGTGCCAGCAGCTTCCTGGGGGCCAATTCACCCCTCCACTTT. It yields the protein CASSFLGANSPLHF.

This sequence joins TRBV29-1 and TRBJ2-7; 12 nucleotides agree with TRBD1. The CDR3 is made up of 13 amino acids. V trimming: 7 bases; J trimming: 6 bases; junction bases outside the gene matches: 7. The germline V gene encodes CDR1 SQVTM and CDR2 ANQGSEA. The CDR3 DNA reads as TGCAGCGCCGCCCGGGACAGGGGGCGCGAGCAGTACTTC. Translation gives CSAARDRGREQYF.

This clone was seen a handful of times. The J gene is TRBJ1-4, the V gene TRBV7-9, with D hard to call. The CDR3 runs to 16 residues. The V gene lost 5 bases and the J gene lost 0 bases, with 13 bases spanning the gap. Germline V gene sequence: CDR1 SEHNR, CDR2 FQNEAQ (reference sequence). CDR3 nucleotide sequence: TGTGCCAGCAGCCCCTACCAGGCCGCAACTAATGAAAAACTGTTTTTT. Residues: CASSPYQAATNEKLFF. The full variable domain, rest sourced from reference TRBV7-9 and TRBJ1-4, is DTGVSQNPRHKITKRGQNVTFRCDPISEHNRLYWYRQTLGQGPEFLTYFQNEAQLEKSRLLSDRFSAERPKGSFSTLEIQRTEQGDSAMYLCASSPYQAATNEKLFFGSGTQLSVL.

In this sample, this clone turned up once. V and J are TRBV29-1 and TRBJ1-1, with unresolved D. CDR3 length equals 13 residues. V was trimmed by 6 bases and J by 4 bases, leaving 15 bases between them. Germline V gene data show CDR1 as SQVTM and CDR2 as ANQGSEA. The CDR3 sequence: CSVPGPLSTEAFF. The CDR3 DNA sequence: TGCAGCGTCCCCGGCCCCTTGTCCACTGAAGCTTTCTTT.

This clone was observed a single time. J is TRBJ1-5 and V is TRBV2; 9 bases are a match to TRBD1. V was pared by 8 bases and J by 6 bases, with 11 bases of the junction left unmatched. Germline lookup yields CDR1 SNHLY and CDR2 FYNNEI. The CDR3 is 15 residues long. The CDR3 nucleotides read TGTGCCAGCGGATTGGACAGGGGAAAGCGTCAGCCCCAGCATTTT. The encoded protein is CASGLDRGKRQPQHF. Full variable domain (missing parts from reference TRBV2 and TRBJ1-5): EPEVTQTPSHQVTQMGQEVILRCVPISNHLYFYWYRQILGQKVEFLVSFYNNEISEKSEIFDDQFSVERPDGSNFTLKIRSTKLEDSAMYFCASGLDRGKRQPQHFGDGTRLSIL.

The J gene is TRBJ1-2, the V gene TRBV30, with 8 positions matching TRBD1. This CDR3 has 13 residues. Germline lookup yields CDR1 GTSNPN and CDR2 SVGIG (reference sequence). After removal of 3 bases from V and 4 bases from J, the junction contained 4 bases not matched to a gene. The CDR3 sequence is CAWRTGGSYGYTF. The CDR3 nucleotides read TGTGCCTGGAGAACAGGGGGTTCCTATGGCTACACCTTC.